These 28 T cell receptor beta chains originate from one sample sequenced in a study of human T cells and chemical hapten exposure. This sample's time point: patch test 1, 2 weeks after DPC sensitization. Noted treatment: therapeutic diphenylcyclopropenone sensitization with weekly scalp DPC. TCRdb called the RACE reads again in MiXCR, with one record for every CDR3 protein. The profile covers 150,000 to 200,000 distinct CDR3 sequences, with roughly 15% appearing a single time and less than 2% taken by the ten largest. Sequencing used whole blood, obtained in connection with sensitization to the hapten diphenylcyclopropenone (DPC). Receptor source: a woman between 25 and 40 years old with alopecia areata. Some clones in this sample may be carry-over from other donors' samples.

This clonotype was picked up many times. The chain carries TRBV27 and TRBJ1-4; no firm D call. Germline CDR1 and CDR2: MNHEY and SMNVEV (reference sequence). Deletions cut 5 bases from V and 0 bases from J, with 10 bases between. This CDR3 is built from 15 residues. The CDR3 region is CASSLAGATNEKLFF. CDR3 sequence (DNA): TGTGCCAGCAGTCTCGCAGGAGCAACTAATGAAAAACTGTTTTTT.

This clonotype occurred many times. The chain links TRBV4-2 to TRBJ2-7; 9 nucleotides agree with TRBD2. Germline CDR1 reads LGHNA; CDR2 reads YNFKEQ. V was pared by 0 bases and J by 0 bases, with 0 bases of the junction left unmatched. The CDR3 totals 15 residues. As DNA, the CDR3 is TGTGCCAGCAGCCAAGATAGCGGGAGCTCCTACGAGCAGTACTTC. It encodes CASSQDSGSSYEQYF.

This clonotype was found a few times. The rearrangement joins TRBV18 to TRBJ2-7, with D possibly called TRBD1 or TRBD2 (6 bases each). The CDR3 extends over 15 amino acids. V gave up 7 bases and J gave up 6 bases, with 22 bases separating them. Germline assignment: CDR1 KGHSH and CDR2 LQKENI. The CDR3 protein is CASFNPGARTGEQYF. CDR3 coding DNA: TGTGCCAGCTTCAACCCGGGGGCCCGGACCGGCGAGCAGTACTTC.

V usage is TRBV29-1 and J usage is TRBJ2-7, with D possibly being TRBD1 or TRBD2 (6 bases each). V dropped 4 bases and J dropped 0 bases, with 16 bases sitting between them. Germline CDR1 is SQVTM and CDR2 is ANQGSEA. This CDR3 has 15 amino acids. CDR3 nucleotide sequence: TGCAGCGTTGTAGGGGGAGGCAGGAGCTCCTACGAGCAGTACTTC. Protein sequence: CSVVGGGRSSYEQYF.

The chain uses TRBV20-1 and TRBJ1-1; D gene unclear. This CDR3 has 11 residues. The germline CDR1 and CDR2 sequences are DFQATT and SNEGSKA (reference sequence). V was clipped by 6 bases and J by 5 bases, with 10 bases between them. The CDR3: CSAEARTEAFF. CDR3 DNA sequence: TGCAGTGCCGAGGCTAGGACTGAAGCTTTCTTT.

This clonotype has only a few counts. CDR3 in DNA: TGTGCCAGTAGTGCTACCGGAGGGGTCAATCAGCCCCAGCATTTT. Its translation: CASSATGGVNQPQHF. This sequence joins TRBV19 and TRBJ1-5, with D possibly matching TRBD1 (5 bases). Trimming cost V 5 bases and J 3 bases, with 14 bases left between them. This CDR3 is 15 amino acids long. CDR1 and CDR2 from the germline V gene are LNHDA and SQIVND (reference sequence).

This clonotype was counted a few times. V gene TRBV11-2 combines with J gene TRBJ2-6; D is ambiguous. This CDR3 comprises 14 residues. V was trimmed by 1 base and J by 0 bases, leaving 1 base between them. Germline CDR1 is SGHAT and CDR2 is FQNNGV. As DNA, the CDR3 is TGTGCCAGCAGCTTAGCCTCTGGGGCCAACGTCCTGACTTTC. Translated: CASSLASGANVLTF. Combining the CDR3 with reference TRBV11-2 and TRBJ2-6 gives the whole variable domain EAGVAQSPRYKIIEKRQSVAFWCNPISGHATLYWYQQILGQGPKLLIQFQNNGVVDDSQLPKDRFSAERLKGVDSTLKIQPAKLEDSAVYLCASSLASGANVLTFGAGSRLTVL.

The chain is built from TRBV19 and TRBJ2-2, with D tentatively TRBD2 (5 bases). CDR1 is LNHDA and CDR2 is SQIVND in the germline V gene (reference sequence). The CDR3 runs to 15 residues. Between the trimmed V and J ends, which lost 3 bases and 7 bases, there was a span of 15 bases. CDR3 nucleotide sequence: TGTGCCAGTAGTATCTTGGGTCCGGGGAACGGGGAGCTGTTTTTT. Translation: CASSILGPGNGELFF.

This clonotype was observed a handful of times. Germline is not matched at one junction end, which may reflect a read error. This sequence joins TRBV20-1 and TRBJ2-5; maybe TRBD1 (5 bases). Germline CDR1 is DFQATT and CDR2 is SNEGSKA (reference sequence). CDR3 size: 9 residues. For the CDR3, the DNA is TGCAGTGCTAGAGAAGGGGCGGACTTC. This encodes CSAREGADF.

This clonotype has at least ten counts. This chain links TRBV29-1 with TRBJ1-1, with D possibly being TRBD1 (6 bases). The CDR3 is 15 amino acids. Looked up from germline, CDR1 is SQVTM and CDR2 is ANQGSEA. The ends were cut back, 3 bases at V and 4 bases at J, with 18 bases in the middle. The CDR3 bases are TGCAGCGTTGATCTCCCAGGGGCCCCGGGCACTGAAGCTTTCTTT. It translates to CSVDLPGAPGTEAFF.

This chain connects TRBV9 to TRBJ2-5, with 13 bases lining up with TRBD2. The germline V gene encodes CDR1 SGDLS and CDR2 YYNGEE. V shed 3 bases and J 4 bases; nucleotides not matched to a gene: 6. The CDR3 runs 16 residues. The DNA for the CDR3 is TGTGCCAGCAGCGGTGGGACTAGCGGGGAGACAGAGACCCAGTACTTC. The encoded protein is CASSGGTSGETETQYF.

In this sample, this clonotype turned up many times. The CDR3 DNA follows: TGTGCCAGCAGCCCATGGGGGGAGCCTCTATATTTT. Translating gives CASSPWGEPLYF. This chain connects TRBV7-2 to TRBJ1-3; D possibly corresponds to TRBD1 (5 bases). The V gene's germline CDR1 is SGHTA and CDR2 FQGNSA. Between the trimmed V and J ends, which lost 5 bases and 14 bases, there was a span of 16 bases. The CDR3 runs 12 residues. Complete variable domain (other parts from reference TRBV7-2 and TRBJ1-3): GAGVSQSPSNKVTEKGKDVELRCDPISGHTALYWYRQSLGQGLEFLIYFQGNSAPDKSGLPSDRFSAERTGGSVSTLTIQRTQQEDSAVYLCASSPWGEPLYFGEGSWLTVV.

This clonotype showed up just a few times. CDR3 nucleotides: TGCAGTTCCCCAGGGGACGGGTCCTACGAGCAGTACTTC. Encoded protein: CSSPGDGSYEQYF. The chain uses TRBV20-1 and TRBJ2-7; TRBD1 might be the D (6 bases). The CDR3 length is 13 residues. Germline CDR1 is DFQATT and CDR2 is SNEGSKA (reference sequence). V lost 8 bases and J lost 1, with 15 bases in between.

This clonotype was found many times. The chain recombines TRBV6-2 or TRBV6-3 with TRBJ2-1; 7 positions match TRBD2. The trim removed 8 bases at V and 3 bases at J, leaving 10 bases unmatched. Germline CDR1 MNHEY, CDR2 SVGEGT. The CDR3 loop spans 15 amino acids. This chain's CDR3 is CASVKSSGYYNEQFF. The CDR3 DNA follows: TGTGCCAGCGTCAAGTCTAGCGGATACTACAATGAGCAGTTCTTC.

The CDR3 DNA is TGTGCCAGTGTCCAGAACACCGGGGAGCTGTTTTTT. This translates into CASVQNTGELFF. This chain joins TRBV12-3 or TRBV12-4 and TRBJ2-2; D ambiguous. V was cut by 9 bases and J by 1 base, with 6 bases left in between. CDR3 length: 12 amino acids.

The chain carries TRBV5-1 and TRBJ2-5, with D possibly being TRBD2 (6 bases). Looked up from germline, CDR1 is SGHRS and CDR2 is YFSETQ. Between the trimmed V and J ends, which lost 1 base and 1 base, there was a span of 11 bases. The CDR3 runs 15 residues. The CDR3 bases are TGCGCCAGCAGCTTGCGCCCCGGGAGCCAAGAGACCCAGTACTTC. Its translation: CASSLRPGSQETQYF. The complete variable domain, with remaining parts taken from reference TRBV5-1 and TRBJ2-5, reads KAGVTQTPRYLIKTRGQQVTLSCSPISGHRSVSWYQQTPGQGLQFLFEYFSETQRNKGNFPGRFSGRQFSNSRSEMNVSTLELGDSALYLCASSLRPGSQETQYFGPGTRLLVL.

The chain has TRBV29-1 and TRBJ2-2; tentative D call: TRBD2 (5 bases). CDR1 is SQVTM, CDR2 ANQGSEA, per germline. The ends were cut back, 0 bases at V and 5 bases at J, with 7 bases in the middle. This CDR3 has 13 residues. The CDR3 bases are TGCAGCGTTGAAGATCGGGGAACCGGGGAGCTGTTTTTT. Protein sequence: CSVEDRGTGELFF.

This clonotype appeared a few times. This chain links TRBV18 with TRBJ2-5; 7 nucleotides agree with TRBD2. The junction had 10 bases not matched to a gene; V was cut back by 3 bases and J by 0 bases. Germline V gene sequence: CDR1 KGHSH, CDR2 LQKENI. The CDR3 totals 17 residues. This CDR3 reads CASSPPDGEGYQETQYF. CDR3 nucleotides: TGTGCCAGCTCACCCCCCGACGGGGAGGGGTACCAAGAGACCCAGTACTTC. The full variable domain, with the rest looked up from reference TRBV18 and TRBJ2-5, is NAGVMQNPRHLVRRRGQEARLRCSPMKGHSHVYWYRQLPEEGLKFMVYLQKENIIDESGMPKERFSAEFPKEGPSILRIQQVVRGDSAAYFCASSPPDGEGYQETQYFGPGTRLLVL.

This clonotype appeared many times. J is TRBJ1-1 and V is TRBV6-2 or TRBV6-3; D is unclear. In germline, CDR1 is MNHEY, CDR2 SVGEGT. CDR3 length equals 16 residues. The V and J ends lost 0 bases and 0 bases respectively, with 11 bases between them. The CDR3 DNA is TGTGCCAGCAGTTACTCTGGAGGGCCCCTGAACACTGAAGCTTTCTTT. The encoded protein is CASSYSGGPLNTEAFF.

This rearrangement joins TRBV5-1 to TRBJ2-7; TRBD2 matches at 13 bases. V shed 5 bases, J shed 3 bases, and the junction held 14 bases outside the gene matches. The CDR3 has 18 amino acids. CDR1 is SGHRS, CDR2 YFSETQ, per germline. The CDR3 here is CASSRTSGSSFGVYEQYF. The CDR3 DNA is TGCGCCAGCAGTAGGACTAGCGGGAGTTCCTTTGGAGTCTACGAGCAGTACTTC.

There are a few counts of this clonotype. The rearrangement uses TRBV29-1 and TRBJ2-5; no reliable D call. This CDR3 has 15 amino acids. With 7 bases removed from V and 1 base from J, the gap between germline ends came to 19 bases. Germline values: CDR1 SQVTM, CDR2 ANQGSEA. The CDR3 sequence is CSATRLPTRQETQYF. The CDR3 coding sequence is TGCAGCGCCACGAGGTTACCAACTCGCCAAGAGACCCAGTACTTC.

This clonotype appeared many times. The V call is TRBV6-2 or TRBV6-3, the J call TRBJ1-1; D may be TRBD1 (6 bases). This CDR3 spans 14 amino acids. In germline, CDR1 is MNHEY, CDR2 SVGEGT. Deletions cut 7 bases from V and 4 bases from J, with 16 bases between. The CDR3 DNA is TGTGCCAGCACCTGGGCTGGGGGGCCCACTGAAGCTTTCTTT. Translation: CASTWAGGPTEAFF.

This clonotype has a count of ten or more. This chain connects TRBV28 to TRBJ1-5; a weak D match, TRBD1 (5 bases). The CDR3 sequence is 12 residues long. Trimming left V 7 bases short and J 6 bases short, with 10 bases between. Germline V CDR1 and CDR2: MDHEN, SYDVKM. This CDR3 reads CASTRDAQPQHF. The CDR3 coding sequence is TGTGCCAGCACCAGGGACGCTCAGCCCCAGCATTTT.

This clonotype has only a few counts. The gene calls are TRBV2 and TRBJ2-7; 13 bases match TRBD2. Germline CDR1 SNHLY, CDR2 FYNNEI. The V and J ends lost 4 bases and 6 bases, in that order; junction bases with no gene match: 6. The CDR3 spans 15 residues. CDR3 residues: CASSASLAGGGEQYF. DNA for the CDR3: TGTGCCAGCAGTGCCTCACTAGCGGGAGGGGGCGAGCAGTACTTC.

The chain couples TRBV11-2 to TRBJ2-2; D is ambiguous. V shed 1 base and J shed 3 bases, with 6 bases lying between them. The CDR3 extends over 14 amino acids. CDR1 and CDR2 (germline): SGHAT, FQNNGV. The CDR3 sequence is CASSLAAYTGELFF. As DNA, the CDR3 is TGTGCCAGCAGCTTAGCGGCCTACACCGGGGAGCTGTTTTTT.

The chain couples TRBV6-2 or TRBV6-3 to TRBJ2-1; D gene uncertain. This CDR3 is 13 amino acids long. Trimming left V 0 bases short and J 4 bases short, with 4 bases between. Germline V CDR1 and CDR2: MNHEY, SVGEGT. The CDR3 is CASSYSTYNEQFF. CDR3 DNA: TGTGCCAGCAGTTACTCGACTTACAATGAGCAGTTCTTC.

This clonotype was seen at least ten times. The chain has TRBV15 and TRBJ1-1; 9 bases agree with TRBD1. The V gene end was trimmed by 0 bases and the J gene end by 9 bases; junction bases not matched to a gene: 5. Germline-derived CDR1 and CDR2 are LNHNV and YYDKDF (reference sequence). There are 14 residues in the CDR3. CDR3 sequence reads: CATSRDLTGGKAFF. CDR3 sequence (DNA): TGTGCCACCAGCAGAGATTTGACAGGGGGTAAAGCTTTCTTT.

This clonotype has a count of ten or more. This chain connects TRBV14 to TRBJ2-7; no clear D gene. The CDR3 has 14 amino acids. Germline loops: CDR1 SGHDN, CDR2 FVKESK. V was pared by 4 bases and J by 5 bases, with 15 bases between. The CDR3 bases are TGTGCCAGCAGCCCAGGCGTGGCAGGCCACGAGCAGTACTTC. Its protein product is CASSPGVAGHEQYF. The full variable domain, its missing parts supplied by reference TRBV14 and TRBJ2-7, is EAGVTQFPSHSVIEKGQTVTLRCDPISGHDNLYWYRRVMGKEIKFLLHFVKESKQDESGMPNNRFLAERTGGTYSTLKVQPAELEDSGVYFCASSPGVAGHEQYFGPGTRLTVT.